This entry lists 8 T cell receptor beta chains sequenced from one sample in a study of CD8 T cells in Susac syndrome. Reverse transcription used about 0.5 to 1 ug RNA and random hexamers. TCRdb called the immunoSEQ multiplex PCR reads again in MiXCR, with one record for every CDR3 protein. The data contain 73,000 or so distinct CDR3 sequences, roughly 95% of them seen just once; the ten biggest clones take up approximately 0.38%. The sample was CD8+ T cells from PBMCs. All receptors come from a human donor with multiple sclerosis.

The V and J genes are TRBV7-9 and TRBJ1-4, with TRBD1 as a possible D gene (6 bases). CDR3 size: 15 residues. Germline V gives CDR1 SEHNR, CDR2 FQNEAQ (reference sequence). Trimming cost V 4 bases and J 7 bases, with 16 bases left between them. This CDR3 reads CASSSDEGQSEKLFF. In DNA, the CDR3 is TGTGCCAGCAGCTCAGACGAAGGACAGTCTGAAAAACTGTTTTTT.

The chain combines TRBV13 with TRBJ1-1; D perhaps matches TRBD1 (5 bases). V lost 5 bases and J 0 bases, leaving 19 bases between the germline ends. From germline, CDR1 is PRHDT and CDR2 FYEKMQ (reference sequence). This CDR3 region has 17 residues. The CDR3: CASSDLGGGGVNTEAFF. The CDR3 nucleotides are TGTGCCAGCAGCGATCTGGGGGGTGGTGGAGTGAACACTGAAGCTTTCTTT.

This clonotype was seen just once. The CDR3 region has the DNA TGCGCCAGCAGCCAAGATTTCGCGGTGAACACTGAAGCTTTCTTT. Amino acids: CASSQDFAVNTEAFF. The chain employs TRBV4-3 and TRBJ1-1; D not certain. The germline gives CDR1 LGHNA, CDR2 YSLEER. The CDR3 length is 15 residues. V lost 0 bases to trimming and J lost 0 bases, with 8 bases between them.

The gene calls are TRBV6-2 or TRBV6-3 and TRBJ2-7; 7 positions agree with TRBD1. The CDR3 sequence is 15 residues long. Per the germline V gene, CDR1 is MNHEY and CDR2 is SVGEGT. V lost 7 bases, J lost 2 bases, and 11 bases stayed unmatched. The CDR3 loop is CASTDYRGLAYEQYF. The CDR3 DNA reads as TGTGCCAGCACTGATTACAGGGGTCTAGCCTACGAGCAGTACTTC.

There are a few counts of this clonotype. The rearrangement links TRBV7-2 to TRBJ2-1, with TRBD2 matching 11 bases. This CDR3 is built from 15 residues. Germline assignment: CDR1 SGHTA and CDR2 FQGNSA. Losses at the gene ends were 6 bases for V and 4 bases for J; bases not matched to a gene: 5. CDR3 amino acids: CASSPTSGGYNEQFF. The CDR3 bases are TGTGCCAGCAGTCCTACTAGCGGGGGTTACAATGAGCAGTTCTTC.

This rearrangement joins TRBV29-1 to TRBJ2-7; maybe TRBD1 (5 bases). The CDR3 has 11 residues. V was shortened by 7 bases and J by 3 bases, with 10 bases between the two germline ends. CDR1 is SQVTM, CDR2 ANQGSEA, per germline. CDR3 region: CSAFDSYEQYF. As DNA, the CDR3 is TGCAGCGCCTTTGACAGCTACGAGCAGTACTTC.

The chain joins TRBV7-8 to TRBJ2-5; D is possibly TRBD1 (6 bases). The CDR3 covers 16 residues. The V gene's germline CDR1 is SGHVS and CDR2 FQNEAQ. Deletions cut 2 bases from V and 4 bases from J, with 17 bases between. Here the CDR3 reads CASSLMRDRPLETQYF. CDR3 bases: TGTGCCAGCAGCTTAATGAGAGACAGGCCCCTAGAGACCCAGTACTTC.

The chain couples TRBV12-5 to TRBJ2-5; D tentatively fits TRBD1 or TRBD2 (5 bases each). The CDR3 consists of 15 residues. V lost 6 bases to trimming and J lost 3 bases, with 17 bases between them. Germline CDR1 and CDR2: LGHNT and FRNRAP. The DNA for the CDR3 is TGTGCTAGTGGGAAAGGGACCTCAAAGAAAGAGACCCAGTACTTC. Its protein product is CASGKGTSKKETQYF. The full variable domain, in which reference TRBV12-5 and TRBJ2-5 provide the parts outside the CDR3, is DARVTQTPRHKVTEMGQEVTMRCQPILGHNTVFWYRQTMMQGLELLAYFRNRAPLDDSGMPKDRFSAEMPDATLATLKIQPSEPRDSAVYFCASGKGTSKKETQYFGPGTRLLVL.